This TCR beta chain comes out of a study of blood T cell repertoires in COVID-19 (dated by TCRdb to about 2020). A note on the overall study: Collaborator samples came from the United States, Italy and Spain and covered acute and convalescent phases of COVID-19. The material from the prospective study consisted of cDNA or gDNA derived from T cells, B-cell-depleted T cells, or PBMCs. Subjects who had been exposed to COVID-19, were actively infected with it, or had recovered from it provided the deeply sampled blood TCRbeta repertoires that made up the dataset. A freely available public database, intended as a resource for researchers studying the immune response to SARS-CoV-2, is where the repertoires were released. The samples were drawn from the first 160 participants of the ongoing ImmuneRACE study and from 1,254 subjects provided by 6 global collaborators. The sample metadata nearly always contained a de-identified subject ID, COVID-19 status, age in years and sex. Where available, HLA class I and class II types were taken from metadata supplied by the sample provider and were not determined by assay-based typing. Study-wide conclusions, independent of this receptor: Clinical and demographic metadata were provided uncurated, with the amount varying by source and participant.

Remarks on this clone: Its antigen is unknown. No per-base quality is available; no much larger clone lies one base away.

From cysteine to phenylalanine, the CDR3 is 13 amino acids long. Only the CDR3 DNA stays, 39 bases, in frame from base 1. V is pared back by 1 base and J by 7 bases, with 8 bases lying between the germline termini. The germline V gene yields SGHRS for CDR1 and YFSETQ for CDR2. Participants in the prospective study were aged roughly 18 to 100 years, lived in about two dozen United States geographic areas, and enrolled through a virtual design. In the prospective study, participants were assigned to cohorts based on the clinical history participants reported in a screening survey and a study questionnaire. For ImmuneRACE Cohort 3, a participant was defined as recovered based on two consecutive negative NP/OP PCR tests, clearance by a healthcare professional, or resolution of symptoms. Mobile phlebotomists in the prospective study collected whole blood, serum and a nasopharyngeal or oropharyngeal swab from every participant. Prospective study participants could optionally give additional blood draws and questionnaires over an approximately 2-month period. Prospective study blood samples were shipped either frozen or at room temperature before DNA extraction.

TCRbeta CDR3 regions were amplified from genomic DNA by means of the immunoSEQ Assay, a bias-controlled multiplex PCR. The authors processed their data as follows. The number of nucleated cells in each sample was estimated from the amplification of reference gene primers within the assay. To quantify the absolute abundance of each unique TCRbeta CDR3 rearrangement, sequence reads were collapsed and filtered. For each sample, productive Simpson clonality was calculated as the square root of Simpson's diversity index over productive rearrangements. The table comes from immuneACCESS by way of TCRdb, which keeps in-frame sequences with V and J called. Part of the clones is missing from these tables; in studies checked, under half for an unresolved V gene and the rest for unknown reasons. That table gives V, J and clone size, and the DNA gave D and trimming. In all, the sample holds more than 400,000 clones, and 90% of those were seen once. The ten largest clones add up to about 0.6% of the sample.

Sequencing was carried out using PBMCs or T cells enriched from blood (not recorded which). This receptor was taken from a man between 18 and 29 years old who had recovered from COVID-19. The chain is assembled from TRBV5-1 and TRBJ2-2; TRBD2 is perhaps the D gene, given 5 matching bases. The CDR3 has the sequence CASSLNAGGELFF. Here is the DNA: TGCGCCAGCAGCTTGAATGCGGGCGGGGAGCTGTTTTTT.